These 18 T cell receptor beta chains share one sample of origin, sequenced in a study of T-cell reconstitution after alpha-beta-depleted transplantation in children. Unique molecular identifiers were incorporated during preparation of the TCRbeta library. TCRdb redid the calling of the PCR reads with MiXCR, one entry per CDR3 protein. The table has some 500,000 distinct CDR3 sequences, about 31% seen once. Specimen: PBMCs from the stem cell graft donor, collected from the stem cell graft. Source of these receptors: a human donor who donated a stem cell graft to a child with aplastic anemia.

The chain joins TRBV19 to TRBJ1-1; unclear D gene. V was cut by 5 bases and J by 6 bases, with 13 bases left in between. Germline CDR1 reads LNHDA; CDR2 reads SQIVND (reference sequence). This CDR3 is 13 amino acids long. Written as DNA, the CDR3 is TGTGCCAGTAGTCCTGGGCCAAACGCTGAAGCTTTCTTT. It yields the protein CASSPGPNAEAFF.

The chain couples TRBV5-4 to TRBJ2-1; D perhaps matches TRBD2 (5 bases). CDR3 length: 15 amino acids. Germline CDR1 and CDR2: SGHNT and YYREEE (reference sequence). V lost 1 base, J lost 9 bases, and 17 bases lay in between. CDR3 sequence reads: CASSLSGRLSFEQFF. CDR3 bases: TGTGCCAGCAGCTTGAGTGGCCGACTAAGTTTTGAGCAGTTCTTC.

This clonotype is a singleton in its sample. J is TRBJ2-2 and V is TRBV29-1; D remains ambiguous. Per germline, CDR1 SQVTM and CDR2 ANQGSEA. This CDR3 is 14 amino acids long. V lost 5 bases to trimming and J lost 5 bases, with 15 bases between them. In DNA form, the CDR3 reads TGCAGCGTTAACGTTGGTGGCAGTACCGGGGAGCTGTTTTTT. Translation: CSVNVGGSTGELFF.

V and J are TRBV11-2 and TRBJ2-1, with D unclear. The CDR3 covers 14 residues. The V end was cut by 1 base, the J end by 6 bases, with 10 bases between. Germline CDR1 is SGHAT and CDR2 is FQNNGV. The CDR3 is CASSLGAQFNEQFF. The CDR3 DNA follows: TGTGCCAGCAGCTTAGGGGCCCAGTTCAATGAGCAGTTCTTC.

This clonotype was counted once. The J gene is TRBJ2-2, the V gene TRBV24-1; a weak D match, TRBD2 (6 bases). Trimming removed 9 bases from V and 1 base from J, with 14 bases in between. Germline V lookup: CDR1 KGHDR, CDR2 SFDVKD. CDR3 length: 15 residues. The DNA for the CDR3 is TGTGCCACCCAAGAACGGCGGGAGAACACCGGGGAGCTGTTTTTT. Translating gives CATQERRENTGELFF.

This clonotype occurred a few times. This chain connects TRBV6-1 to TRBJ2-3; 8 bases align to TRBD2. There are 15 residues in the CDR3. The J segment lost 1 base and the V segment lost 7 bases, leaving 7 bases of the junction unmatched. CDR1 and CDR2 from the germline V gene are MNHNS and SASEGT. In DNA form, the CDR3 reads TGTGCCAGCAAGAGACTGCGGGAGGGCACAGATACGCAGTATTTT. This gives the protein CASKRLREGTDTQYF.

The DNA for the CDR3 is TGCAGCGTTGAAGATAGCCCCCGACCAGGGATCCATGGCTACACCTTC. Translating gives CSVEDSPRPGIHGYTF. This rearrangement joins TRBV29-1 to TRBJ1-2; D perhaps matches TRBD1 (5 bases). Germline assignment: CDR1 SQVTM and CDR2 ANQGSEA. This CDR3 has 16 amino acids. V gave up 0 bases and J gave up 6 bases, with 20 bases separating them.

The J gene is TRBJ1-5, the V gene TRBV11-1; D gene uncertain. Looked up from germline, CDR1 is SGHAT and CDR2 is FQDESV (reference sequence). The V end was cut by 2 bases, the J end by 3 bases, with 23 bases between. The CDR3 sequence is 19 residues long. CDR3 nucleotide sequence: TGTGCCAGCAGCTTATCCCACGGTGGGGAATCTTCTGACAATCAGCCCCAGCATTTT. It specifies CASSLSHGGESSDNQPQHF.

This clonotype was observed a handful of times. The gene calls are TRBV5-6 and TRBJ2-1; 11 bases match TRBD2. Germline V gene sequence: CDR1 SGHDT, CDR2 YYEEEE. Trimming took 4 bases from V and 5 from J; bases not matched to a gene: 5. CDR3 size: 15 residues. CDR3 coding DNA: TGTGCCAGCAGCATACCGGGACTAGCGGACAATGAGCAGTTCTTC. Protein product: CASSIPGLADNEQFF.

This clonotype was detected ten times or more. This chain's CDR3 is CSVLLGRDYGYTF. CDR3 nucleotide sequence: TGCAGTGTTTTGTTAGGCCGGGACTATGGCTACACCTTC. The chain has TRBV20-1 and TRBJ1-2; D gene unclear. V lost 7 bases to trimming and J lost 3 bases, with 15 bases between them. The CDR3 runs to 13 residues. Germline V gene sequence: CDR1 DFQATT, CDR2 SNEGSKA (reference sequence).

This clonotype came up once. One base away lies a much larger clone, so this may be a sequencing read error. CDR3 nucleotide sequence: TGCGCCAGCACCTTGGGGGGACAGCTCACTGAAGCTTTCTTT. As protein: CASTLGGQLTEAFF. This rearrangement joins TRBV5-1 to TRBJ1-1; 7 bases line up with TRBD1. The germline gives CDR1 SGHRS, CDR2 YFSETQ. The CDR3 has 14 residues. Full variable domain (rest looked up from reference TRBV5-1 and TRBJ1-1): KAGVTQTPRYLIKTRGQQVTLSCSPISGHRSVSWYQQTPGQGLQFLFEYFSETQRNKGNFPGRFSGRQFSNSRSEMNVSTLELGDSALYLCASTLGGQLTEAFFGQGTRLTVV.

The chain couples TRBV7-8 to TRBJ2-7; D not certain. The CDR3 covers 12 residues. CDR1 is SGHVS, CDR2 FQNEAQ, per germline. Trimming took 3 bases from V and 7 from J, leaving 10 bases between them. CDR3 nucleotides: TGTGCCAGCAGCTTCCAACTGGGGGAGCAGTACTTC. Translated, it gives CASSFQLGEQYF.

The CDR3 is CASSVGGGLTGELFF. The CDR3 DNA reads TGTGCCAGCAGCGTAGGAGGAGGGCTCACCGGGGAGCTGTTTTTT. V gene TRBV9 combines with J gene TRBJ2-2; perhaps TRBD2 as D (6 bases). The CDR3 extends over 15 amino acids. V dropped 0 bases and J dropped 4 bases, with 10 bases sitting between them. Germline-derived CDR1 and CDR2 are SGDLS and YYNGEE.

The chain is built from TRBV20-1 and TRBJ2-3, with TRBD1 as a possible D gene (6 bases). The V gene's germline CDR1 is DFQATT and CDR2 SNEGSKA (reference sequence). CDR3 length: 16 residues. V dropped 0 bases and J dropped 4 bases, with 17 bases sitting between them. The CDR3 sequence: CSARDGGRVRADTQYF. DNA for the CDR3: TGCAGTGCTAGAGATGGGGGCAGGGTGAGGGCAGATACGCAGTATTTT.

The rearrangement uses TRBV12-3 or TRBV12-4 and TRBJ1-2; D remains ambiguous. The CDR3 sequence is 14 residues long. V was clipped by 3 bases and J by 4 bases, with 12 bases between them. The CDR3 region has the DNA TGTGCCAGCAGTTTTTTAGGTTTGAGCTATGGCTACACCTTC. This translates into CASSFLGLSYGYTF.

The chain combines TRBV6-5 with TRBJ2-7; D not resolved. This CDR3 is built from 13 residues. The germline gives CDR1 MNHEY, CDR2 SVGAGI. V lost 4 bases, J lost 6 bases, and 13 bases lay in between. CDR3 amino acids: CASSFQPLSEQYF. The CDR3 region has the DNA TGTGCCAGCAGTTTCCAACCGCTATCCGAGCAGTACTTC.

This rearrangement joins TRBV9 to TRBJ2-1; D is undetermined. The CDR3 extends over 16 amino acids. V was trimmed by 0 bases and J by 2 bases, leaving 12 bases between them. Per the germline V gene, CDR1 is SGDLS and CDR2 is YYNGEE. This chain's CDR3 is CASSVAWRAPYNEQFF. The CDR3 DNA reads TGTGCCAGCAGCGTAGCTTGGAGAGCCCCCTACAATGAGCAGTTCTTC.

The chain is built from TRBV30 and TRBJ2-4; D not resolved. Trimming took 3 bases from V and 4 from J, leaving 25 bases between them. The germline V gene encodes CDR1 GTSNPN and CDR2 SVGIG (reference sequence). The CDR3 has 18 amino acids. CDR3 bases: TGTGCCTGGAGCTATATTAGAAAAGATTGGGTCCTAAAAAACATTCAGTACTTC. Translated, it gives CAWSYIRKDWVLKNIQYF.